This TCR beta chain was captured by sequencing in a study of blood T cell repertoires in COVID-19. About the study: The origin of the acute and convalescent COVID-19 samples was the United States, Italy and Spain. T cells, B-cell-depleted T cells, or PBMCs provided the cDNA or gDNA that served as material.

Per the study methods: Researchers report that nucleated cell counts were estimated from reference gene primer amplification. Using immunoSEQ multiplex PCR, the repertoire was profiled, and TCRdb retains in-frame clones only, with some absent. V and J calls and clone size are given by that table; D and trimming were obtained from the DNA. Of about 170,000 clones in the sample, 86% were seen once. The length of the CDR3 is 12 residues. V was pared by 3 bases and J by 9 bases, with 7 bases of the junction left unmatched. Looked up from germline, CDR1 is GTSNPN and CDR2 is SVGIG (reference sequence). Sequencing was done on a sample of peripheral blood. The TCR was taken from an older woman with COVID-19, enrolled during active disease. This rearrangement joins TRBV30 to TRBJ2-7, with 8 nucleotides matching TRBD2. The CDR3 DNA reads TGTGCCTGGAGGCCCCCGGGGGGGGTGCAGTACTTC. This translates into CAWRPPGGVQYF.